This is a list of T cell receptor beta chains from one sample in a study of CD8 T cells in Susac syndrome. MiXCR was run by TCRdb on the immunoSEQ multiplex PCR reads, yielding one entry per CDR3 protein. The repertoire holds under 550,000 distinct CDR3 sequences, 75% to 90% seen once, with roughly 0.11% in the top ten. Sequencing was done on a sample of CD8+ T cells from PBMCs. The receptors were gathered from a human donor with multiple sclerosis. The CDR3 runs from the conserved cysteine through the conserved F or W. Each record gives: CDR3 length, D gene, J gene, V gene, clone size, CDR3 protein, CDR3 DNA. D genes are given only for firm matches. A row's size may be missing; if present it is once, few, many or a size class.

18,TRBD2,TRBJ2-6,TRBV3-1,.,CASSQALAGALWANVLTF,TGTGCCAGCAGCCAAGCCCTAGCGGGGGCTCTCTGGGCCAACGTCCTGACTTTC
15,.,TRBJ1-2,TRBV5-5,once,CASSSRDGLNYGYTF,TGTGCCAGCAGCTCCCGAGACGGGCTTAACTATGGCTACACCTTC
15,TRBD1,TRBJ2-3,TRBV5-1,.,CASSSPGQSTDTQYF,TGCGCCAGCAGCTCTCCGGGACAGAGCACAGATACGCAGTATTTT
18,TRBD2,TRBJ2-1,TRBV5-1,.,CASSLALAGGSSYNEQFF,TGCGCCAGCAGCTTGGCTCTAGCGGGGGGCTCTTCCTACAATGAGCAGTTCTTC
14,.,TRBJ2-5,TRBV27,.,CASSPWDKQETQYF,TGTGCCAGCAGTCCTTGGGACAAACAAGAGACCCAGTACTTC
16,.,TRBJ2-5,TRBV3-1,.,CASSQEKGPGQETQYF,TGTGCCAGCAGCCAAGAGAAGGGCCCCGGCCAAGAGACCCAGTACTTC
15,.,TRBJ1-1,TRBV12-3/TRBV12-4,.,CASSVGPLPNTEAFF,TGTGCCAGCAGTGTTGGACCCCTCCCGAACACTGAAGCTTTCTTT
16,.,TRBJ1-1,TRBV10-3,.,CAISESSLAVPAEAFF,TGTGCCATCAGTGAGTCGAGTCTGGCAGTCCCGGCTGAAGCTTTCTTT
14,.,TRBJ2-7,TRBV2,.,CASLEGTSTYEQYF,TGTGCCAGCTTAGAAGGGACCTCTACCTACGAGCAGTACTTC
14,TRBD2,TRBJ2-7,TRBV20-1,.,CSADLAGGTYEQYF,TGCAGTGCAGACCTAGCGGGGGGGACCTACGAGCAGTACTTC
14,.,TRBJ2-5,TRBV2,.,CASSERWVAKTQYF,TGTGCCAGCAGTGAGCGATGGGTGGCAAAGACCCAGTACTTC
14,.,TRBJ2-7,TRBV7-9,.,CASSYGAGGHEQYF,TGTGCCAGCAGCTATGGCGCCGGGGGCCACGAGCAGTACTTC
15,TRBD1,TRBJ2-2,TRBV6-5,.,CASSYLTGGTGELFF,TGTGCCAGCAGTTACCTGACAGGGGGCACCGGGGAGCTGTTTTTT
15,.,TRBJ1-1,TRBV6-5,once,CASSYLVPMNTEAFF,TGTGCCAGCAGTTACCTAGTACCCATGAACACTGAAGCTTTCTTT
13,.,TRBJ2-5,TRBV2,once,CASTWGFQETQYF,TGTGCCAGCACGTGGGGGTTCCAAGAGACCCAGTACTTC
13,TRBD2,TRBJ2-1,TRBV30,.,CAWNQGGLNEQFF,TGTGCCTGGAACCAGGGAGGGCTCAATGAGCAGTTCTTC